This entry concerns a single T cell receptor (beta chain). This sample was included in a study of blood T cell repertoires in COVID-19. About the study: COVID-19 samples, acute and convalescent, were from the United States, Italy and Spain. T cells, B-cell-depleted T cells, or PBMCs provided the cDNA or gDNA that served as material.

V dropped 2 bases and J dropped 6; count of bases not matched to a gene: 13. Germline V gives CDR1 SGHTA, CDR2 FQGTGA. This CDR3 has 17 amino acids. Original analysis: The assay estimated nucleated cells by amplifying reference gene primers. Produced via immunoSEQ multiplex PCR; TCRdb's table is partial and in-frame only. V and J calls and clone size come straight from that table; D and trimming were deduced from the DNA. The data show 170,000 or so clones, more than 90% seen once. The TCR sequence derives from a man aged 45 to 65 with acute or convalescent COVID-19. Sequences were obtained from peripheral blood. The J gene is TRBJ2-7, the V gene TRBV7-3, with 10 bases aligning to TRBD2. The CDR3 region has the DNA TGTGCCAGCAGCTTAGCGCGAACTAGCGGGACCGAGGTCGAGCAGTACTTC. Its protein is CASSLARTSGTEVEQYF.